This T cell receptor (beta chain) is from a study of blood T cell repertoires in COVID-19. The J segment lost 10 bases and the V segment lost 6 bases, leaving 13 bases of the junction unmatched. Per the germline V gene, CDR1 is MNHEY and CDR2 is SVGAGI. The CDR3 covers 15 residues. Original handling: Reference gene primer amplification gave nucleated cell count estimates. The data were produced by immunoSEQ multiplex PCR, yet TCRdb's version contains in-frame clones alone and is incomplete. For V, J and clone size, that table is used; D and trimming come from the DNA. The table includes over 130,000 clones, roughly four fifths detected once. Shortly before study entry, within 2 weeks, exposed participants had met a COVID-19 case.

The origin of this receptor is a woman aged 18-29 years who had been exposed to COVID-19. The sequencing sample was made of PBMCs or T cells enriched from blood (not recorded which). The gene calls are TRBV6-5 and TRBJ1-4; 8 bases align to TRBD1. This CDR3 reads CASRAGGRVSGKLFF. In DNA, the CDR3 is TGTGCCAGCAGAGCAGGGGGCCGGGTTTCGGGAAAACTGTTTTTT.